This T cell receptor (beta chain) comes out of a study of OX40 agonist ivuxolimab in advanced cancers. Profiled with immunoSEQ multiplex PCR; TCRdb holds only in-frame clones, not every one. The sample records around 15,000 clones, approximately 80% being singletons. The CDR3 covers 13 residues. Germline assignment: CDR1 SGHRS and CDR2 YFSETQ. V was trimmed by 1 base and J by 6 bases, leaving 9 bases between them. The J gene is TRBJ2-3, the V gene TRBV5-1; D is uncertain. The TCR sequence derives from an adult with an advanced solid tumor such as melanoma, head and neck, liver or kidney cancer. The specimen was CD4+ or CD8+ T cells sorted from blood, collected in a trial of the OX40 agonist ivuxolimab. The CDR3 nucleotides read TGCGCCAGCAGCTTGTTCAGAACCGATACGCAGTATTTT. Its protein product is CASSLFRTDTQYF.